Presented here are 23 T cell receptor beta chains from one specimen sequenced in a study of response to subunit inactivated influenza vaccine. TCRdb itself ran the RT-PCR reads through MiXCR, one entry per CDR3 protein. The sample shows more than 550,000 distinct CDR3 sequences, approximately 11% of them seen only once. In addition, the sample was reused for a study of T cells expressing NK-cell markers. This second study says: The authors made TCR beta cDNA libraries by 5'RACE template switching. This switching added a universal primer site and UMIs.

Sequences were derived from PBMCs from blood, sampled on the day of vaccination. The receptors derive from a man in his fifties who received an inactivated influenza vaccine.

This clonotype was seen only a few times. This rearrangement joins TRBV10-3 to TRBJ2-7; 7 bases fit TRBD1. The CDR3 is made up of 18 amino acids. V was pared by 0 bases and J by 6 bases, with 17 bases of the junction left unmatched. Germline assignment: CDR1 ENHRY and CDR2 SYGVKD. The CDR3 region is CAISESTTGYTIPGEQYF. The CDR3 DNA is TGTGCCATCAGTGAGTCGACGACAGGGTACACGATCCCCGGCGAGCAGTACTTC.

The genes are TRBV7-2 and TRBJ1-5; 7 bases fit TRBD1. Trimming removed 5 bases from V and 7 bases from J; junction bases left unmatched: 8. CDR3 length: 14 residues. The V gene's germline CDR1 is SGHTA and CDR2 FQGNSA. The CDR3 region is CASSPGQPGQPQHF. The CDR3 bases are TGTGCCAGCAGCCCGGGACAGCCAGGGCAGCCCCAGCATTTT.

The chain carries TRBV4-3 and TRBJ2-3, with 7 bases that match TRBD2. After removal of 0 bases from V and 3 bases from J, the junction contained 3 bases not matched to a gene. This CDR3 contains 15 residues. Germline V lookup: CDR1 LGHNA, CDR2 YSLEER. Written as DNA, the CDR3 is TGCGCCAGCAGCCAAGAGCGGGGGTTGACAGATACGCAGTATTTT. This codes for CASSQERGLTDTQYF.

This clonotype turned up a few times. CDR3: CASSVGTPLRFF. Here the CDR3 DNA reads TGTGCCAGCAGTGTTGGGACCCCGCTAAGGTTCTTC. V is TRBV6-1 and J is TRBJ2-1; tentatively, D is TRBD1 or TRBD2 (5 bases each). Trimming took 4 bases from V and 15 from J, leaving 16 bases between them. This CDR3 has 12 residues. Germline CDR1 MNHNS, CDR2 SASEGT.

The V call is TRBV6-5, the J call TRBJ2-2; 9 bases align to TRBD1. V was pared by 5 bases and J by 4 bases, with 5 bases of the junction left unmatched. CDR1 MNHEY and CDR2 SVGAGI come from the germline V gene. This CDR3 region has 15 residues. The CDR3 loop reads CASSLQGAVTGELFF. CDR3 in DNA: TGTGCCAGCAGTCTACAGGGGGCTGTCACCGGGGAGCTGTTTTTT.

This clonotype was detected a few times. V is TRBV7-4 and J is TRBJ2-5; TRBD1 might be the D (5 bases). The ends were cut back, 4 bases at V and 2 bases at J, with 11 bases in the middle. CDR3 length: 14 amino acids. Germline CDR1 is SGHVT and CDR2 is SQSDAQ. The CDR3 spells CASSSETVQETQYF. DNA for the CDR3: TGTGCCAGCAGCTCCGAGACAGTTCAAGAGACCCAGTACTTC.

In its sample, this clonotype was seen a few times. The chain joins TRBV20-1 to TRBJ2-3; D is perhaps TRBD1 or TRBD2 (5 bases each). CDR3 length equals 14 residues. Trimming took 1 base from V and 2 from J, leaving 10 bases between them. CDR1 and CDR2 (germline): DFQATT, SNEGSKA (reference sequence). CDR3 protein: CSARGGGYTDTQYF. In DNA, the CDR3 is TGCAGTGCTAGAGGTGGGGGATACACAGATACGCAGTATTTT.

J is TRBJ2-2 and V is TRBV18, with D perhaps TRBD2 (6 bases). This CDR3 region has 15 residues. V was pared by 3 bases and J by 4 bases, with 12 bases between. Germline V CDR1 and CDR2: KGHSH, LQKENI. The DNA for the CDR3 is TGTGCCAGCTCACCCCCGAATAGCGGCACCGGGGAGCTGTTTTTT. It is translated as CASSPPNSGTGELFF.

This clonotype was detected many times. The chain uses TRBV7-2 and TRBJ2-1; the D is unclear. Germline assignment: CDR1 SGHTA and CDR2 FQGNSA. V lost 2 bases and J 6 bases, leaving 14 bases between the germline ends. The CDR3 runs 15 residues. The DNA of the CDR3 is TGTGCCAGCAGCTTAATAGTCCGAATACGCAATGAGCAGTTCTTC. Protein product: CASSLIVRIRNEQFF.

This clonotype was seen more than once but under ten times. The chain has TRBV27 and TRBJ2-3; 8 bases align to TRBD2. V lost 3 bases, J lost 0 bases, and 5 bases stayed unmatched. Germline CDR1 is MNHEY and CDR2 is SMNVEV (reference sequence). The CDR3 length is 16 residues. The CDR3 loop is CASSLTSDGSTDTQYF. Here the CDR3 DNA reads TGTGCCAGCAGTTTGACTAGCGACGGAAGCACAGATACGCAGTATTTT.

This clonotype turned up a few times. The chain employs TRBV4-3 and TRBJ2-2; D may be TRBD2 (5 bases). The CDR3 sequence is 14 residues long. CDR1 LGHNA and CDR2 YSLEER come from the germline V gene. Deletions cut 5 bases from V and 2 bases from J, with 9 bases between. The CDR3 reads CASSNGVNTGELFF. The CDR3 DNA reads as TGCGCCAGCAGCAACGGGGTTAACACCGGGGAGCTGTTTTTT.

This clonotype showed up just a few times. J is TRBJ2-1 and V is TRBV12-3 or TRBV12-4; D is perhaps TRBD2 (6 bases). V was clipped by 7 bases and J by 7 bases, with 17 bases between them. The CDR3 extends over 14 amino acids. CDR3 loop: CASTPWRGGNEQFF. In DNA form, the CDR3 reads TGTGCCAGCACCCCTTGGAGGGGCGGGAATGAGCAGTTCTTC.

This sequence joins TRBV28 and TRBJ2-5; 8 bases match TRBD1. Trimming took 2 bases from V and 4 from J; bases not matched to a gene: 15. The germline CDR1 and CDR2 sequences are MDHEN and SYDVKM. The length of the CDR3 is 18 residues. The CDR3: CASSLPSHDRGGGETQYF. The DNA of the CDR3 is TGTGCCAGCAGTTTACCCTCCCACGACAGGGGTGGGGGAGAGACCCAGTACTTC.

The rearrangement links TRBV6-5 to TRBJ2-2, with a weak D call TRBD2 (6 bases). CDR1 is MNHEY and CDR2 is SVGAGI in the germline V gene. This CDR3 region has 17 residues. V lost 5 bases and J 4 bases, leaving 20 bases between the germline ends. CDR3 bases: TGTGCCAGCAGTCACACGGGAGACGGTGGGGGCACCGGGGAGCTGTTTTTT. Amino acids: CASSHTGDGGGTGELFF.

This clonotype was seen a few times. The chain links TRBV29-1 to TRBJ2-5; D is possibly TRBD2 (5 bases). V lost 3 bases and J lost 1, with 12 bases in between. CDR1 and CDR2 from the germline V gene are SQVTM and ANQGSEA. This CDR3 region has 14 residues. CDR3 loop: CSVEAGSLQETQYF. The CDR3 DNA sequence: TGCAGCGTTGAGGCGGGTTCCCTCCAAGAGACCCAGTACTTC.

This clonotype was seen at least ten times. This rearrangement joins TRBV5-1 to TRBJ2-5; 8 nucleotides line up with TRBD1. The ends lost 4 bases at V and 1 base at J; junction bases unmatched: 3. The germline V gene has CDR1 SGHRS and CDR2 YFSETQ. This CDR3 region has 14 residues. DNA of the CDR3: TGCGCCAGCAGCCAGGGACAGGTCCAAGAGACCCAGTACTTC. Protein product: CASSQGQVQETQYF.

V is TRBV20-1 and J is TRBJ2-3; D ambiguous. Trimming shortened V by 1 base and J by 6 bases, and 11 bases separated the two germline ends. CDR1 DFQATT and CDR2 SNEGSKA come from the germline V gene (reference sequence). This CDR3 is built from 13 residues. CDR3 coding DNA: TGCAGTGCTAGAGCCACGCGTATTGATACGCAGTATTTT. This codes for CSARATRIDTQYF.

This clonotype was found a few times. This CDR3 is CASSPGGNGIQYF. The CDR3 DNA follows: TGTGCCAGCAGCCCCGGTGGTAATGGCATTCAGTACTTC. The chain joins TRBV11-3 to TRBJ2-4, with D unclear. Germline V lookup: CDR1 SGHNT, CDR2 YENEEA. CDR3 length: 13 residues. V shed 5 bases and J shed 9 bases, with 14 bases lying between them.

This clonotype was counted only a few times. Compared with germline, one end of the junction differs, possibly owing to a read error. The chain uses TRBV24-1 and TRBJ2-5; D is possibly TRBD2 (5 bases). The CDR3 is 14 amino acids. Per germline, CDR1 KGHDR and CDR2 SFDVKD. CDR3: CATSEEDSQGTQYF. CDR3 bases: TGTGCCACCAGTGAGGAGGACTCCCAAGGGACCCAGTACTTC.

This clonotype was found many times. V is TRBV11-2 and J is TRBJ2-7, with 8 positions matching TRBD2. CDR1 and CDR2 (germline): SGHAT, FQNNGV. V lost 7 bases and J lost 3; bases outside the gene matches: 5. This CDR3 contains 13 residues. The CDR3 DNA sequence: TGTGCCAGCACCCTCAGCGGGAGCTACGAGCAGTACTTC. Protein sequence: CASTLSGSYEQYF.

This clonotype was picked up many times. The chain combines TRBV5-1 with TRBJ1-2; D is perhaps TRBD1 (5 bases). V lost 2 bases and J lost 4, with 15 bases in between. Germline V CDR1 and CDR2: SGHRS, YFSETQ. The CDR3 has 15 amino acids. The chain's CDR3 is CASSFGRDLLYGYTF. The CDR3 DNA reads as TGCGCCAGCAGCTTTGGCAGGGACTTACTCTATGGCTACACCTTC.

This clonotype was counted a few times. The chain uses TRBV20-1 and TRBJ1-2; no clear D gene. The germline CDR1 and CDR2 sequences are DFQATT and SNEGSKA (reference sequence). The V end was cut by 3 bases, the J end by 4 bases, with 15 bases between. The CDR3 runs 14 residues. CDR3 nucleotide sequence: TGCAGTGCTAGGGTCGACGGAGGTGGCTATGGCTACACCTTC. It yields the protein CSARVDGGGYGYTF.

The chain couples TRBV9 to TRBJ2-3; 8 bases are a match to TRBD2. V was pared by 2 bases and J by 4 bases, with 6 bases of the junction left unmatched. The CDR3 loop spans 15 amino acids. CDR1 is SGDLS, CDR2 YYNGEE, per germline. CDR3 residues: CASSVHSGEADTQYF. The CDR3, as DNA: TGTGCCAGCAGCGTGCATAGCGGGGAAGCAGATACGCAGTATTTT.